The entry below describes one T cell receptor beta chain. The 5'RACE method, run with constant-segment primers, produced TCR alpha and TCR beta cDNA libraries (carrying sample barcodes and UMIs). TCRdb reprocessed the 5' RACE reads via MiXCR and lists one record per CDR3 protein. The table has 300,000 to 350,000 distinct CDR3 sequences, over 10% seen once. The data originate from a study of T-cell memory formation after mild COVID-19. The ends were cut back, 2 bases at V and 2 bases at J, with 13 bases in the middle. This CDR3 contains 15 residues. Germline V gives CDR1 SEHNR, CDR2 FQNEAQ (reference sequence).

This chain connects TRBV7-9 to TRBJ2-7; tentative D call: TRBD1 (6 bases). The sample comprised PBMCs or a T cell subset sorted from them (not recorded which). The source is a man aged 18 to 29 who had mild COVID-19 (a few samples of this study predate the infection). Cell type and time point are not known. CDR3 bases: TGTGCCAGCAGCTTAACAGGGACGAAACCCTACGAGCAGTACTTC. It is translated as CASSLTGTKPYEQYF. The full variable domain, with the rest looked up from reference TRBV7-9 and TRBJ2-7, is DTGVSQNPRHKITKRGQNVTFRCDPISEHNRLYWYRQTLGQGPEFLTYFQNEAQLEKSRLLSDRFSAERPKGSFSTLEIQRTEQGDSAMYLCASSLTGTKPYEQYFGPGTRLTVT.